This paragraph covers one T cell receptor (beta chain) sequence. Its target antigen remains unknown. Within one base of it there is no much larger clone, and no base qualities were kept. The sample belongs to a study of blood T cell repertoires in COVID-19 (dated by TCRdb to about 2020). Regarding the study in general: Collaborator samples came from the United States, Italy and Spain and covered acute and convalescent phases of COVID-19. Where available, HLA class I and class II types were obtained from metadata supplied by the sample provider rather than from assay-based typing. Nearly every sample came with metadata listing a de-identified subject ID, COVID-19 status, age in years and sex. A freely available public database, intended as a resource for researchers studying the immune response to SARS-CoV-2, is where the repertoires were released. Samples were obtained from the ongoing ImmuneRACE study (first 160 participants) and from 1,254 subjects provided by 6 global collaborators. The dataset comprised deeply sampled blood TCRbeta repertoires from subjects exposed to, actively infected with, or recovered from COVID-19. The prospective study material was composed of cDNA or gDNA derived from T cells, B-cell-depleted T cells, or PBMCs.

TCRbeta CDR3 regions were amplified from genomic DNA by means of the immunoSEQ Assay, a bias-controlled multiplex PCR. Turning to the authors' computational methods: The number of nucleated cells in each sample was estimated by amplification of reference gene primers within the assay. Sequence reads were collapsed and filtered to measure the absolute abundance of every unique TCRbeta CDR3 rearrangement. Productive Simpson clonality was computed per sample as the square root of Simpson's diversity index over productive rearrangements. TCRdb mirrors the immuneACCESS table, restricted to in-frame sequences. Some clones are absent from its copies; in checked studies, under half trace to an unresolved V gene, and the reason for the others is unknown. D and trimming come from the DNA, and the V and J calls and clone size come from that table. A total of fewer than 200,000 clones appear in this sample, roughly 82% of them only once. The ten largest clonotypes hold under 9% of the sample.

One collaborating source in Seattle enrolled patients while the patients were actively infected and followed the patients over time throughout the course of disease. Whole blood was collected in K2EDTA tubes by collaborating institutions according to the institutions' own protocols. For TCRbeta analysis, collaborators shipped samples as frozen whole blood, isolated PBMCs, or DNA extracted from either of those sample types. Here is what the overall study found, with its caveats: The amount of clinical and demographic metadata varied by source and participant and was provided uncurated.

The sample taken for sequencing was peripheral blood. The TCR comes from a woman aged 40 to 50 with COVID-19, enrolled during active disease.

The DNA sequence reads TGTGCCAGTAGTCCCCCGGGACTAGCGGGAGTTAGCTCCTACAATGAGCAGTTCTTC. Its protein is CASSPPGLAGVSSYNEQFF. Recombination connected TRBV19 to TRBJ2-1, with TRBD2 matching 14 junction bases. The CDR3 covers 19 residues, taking in both the cysteine and the phenylalanine. The only DNA kept is the CDR3, 57 bases in frame from the first base. Germline trimming amounts to 5 bases on V and 0 bases on J, with 9 as the count of junction bases outside the gene matches. Looking up the germline V gene (reference sequence) yields CDR1 LNHDA and CDR2 SQIVND.